The table lists the clone carrying this T cell receptor beta chain with many counts. What it binds is unknown. Not enrolled were patients with uncontrolled infection, other autoimmune disease, pregnancy or lactation. The data were obtained in a study of T cells in Graves' hyperthyroidism and ophthalmopathy. This CDR3 is 12 amino acids long. V lost 8 bases and J lost 6; bases outside the gene matches: 6. Germline V gives CDR1 DFQATT, CDR2 SNEGSKA (reference sequence). TCR beta CDR3 region amplification was performed from RNA transcripts. Carried out on the TCR CDR3, a first-round RT-PCR used the HTBI primer set. From the multiplex PCR reads, TCRdb called clonotypes with MiXCR, one entry per CDR3 protein. The data hold around 600,000 distinct CDR3 sequences, with roughly 46% observed a single time. Study-level findings and limits: The model forecast ophthalmopathy, anticipating it by a median about six months before onset. The blood repertoire included most of the expanded thyroid clonotypes above 0.001. Ophthalmopathy and stable hyperthyroidism were told apart by a 13 V-J model.

This chain joins TRBV20-1 and TRBJ2-7; 11 nucleotides align to TRBD1. This TCR derives from an adult man with Graves' disease, either hyperthyroidism or ophthalmopathy (not recorded which). Sequencing input: peripheral blood or thyroid tissue (not recorded which). CDR3 coding DNA: TGCAGTCCGATGGGGACAGGGGGCGAGCAGTACTTC. Translating gives CSPMGTGGEQYF.